This T cell receptor (beta chain) was sequenced in a study of blood T cells in healthy people across ages. Trimming took off 3 bases at V and 3 bases at J, with 10 bases between the two ends. Per the germline V gene, CDR1 is MNHEY and CDR2 is SVGAGI. CDR3 length: 14 residues. Through a sample-barcoded 5' primer and a J-beta primer mix, a second PCR was run for roughly 6 to 12 cycles. TCRdb processed the 5' RACE reads anew with MiXCR; each CDR3 protein has one entry. This sample has about 970,000 distinct CDR3 sequences, with roughly 51% found just once. The amount of total RNA extracted per sample was at least 5 micrograms.

The rearrangement joins TRBV6-5 to TRBJ2-3, with a weak D call TRBD2 (5 bases). The clonotype was recovered from an older woman in good health. The sample taken for sequencing was blood. Here the CDR3 reads CASSYLAGTDTQYF. The CDR3 nucleotides are TGTGCCAGCAGTTATTTGGCGGGTACAGATACGCAGTATTTT.